A single sample gave rise to the 17 T cell receptor beta chains below, sequenced in a study of blood T cell repertoires in COVID-19. Here immunoSEQ multiplex PCR was the method, and the copy in TCRdb shows in-frame clones only, minus some. The data contain roughly 260,000 clones, about 80% of them singletons. Sequencing used PBMCs or T cells enriched from blood (not recorded which). These receptors were collected from a woman aged 35 to 49 who had been exposed to COVID-19.

In its sample, this clone was seen once. The CDR3 loop is CASSQVGRTLSQYF. The CDR3 region has the DNA TGCGCCAGCAGCCAGGTGGGGAGGACTCTTAGTCAGTATTTT. The chain is built from TRBV4-1 and TRBJ2-3, with D tentatively TRBD2 (6 bases). The length of the CDR3 is 14 residues. Germline V gives CDR1 MGHRA, CDR2 YSYEKL. Trimming removed 3 bases at V and 12 bases at J, with 19 bases between.

The chain links TRBV5-1 to TRBJ2-7; tentatively, D is TRBD1 (5 bases). CDR3 length: 16 amino acids. Trimming shortened V by 3 bases and J by 4 bases, and 20 bases separated the two germline ends. CDR1 SGHRS and CDR2 YFSETQ come from the germline V gene. The CDR3 DNA follows: TGCGCCAGCAGCTGGGGTCGGCAGGGTCTTATTTACGAGCAGTACTTC. Amino acid sequence: CASSWGRQGLIYEQYF.

This chain links TRBV4-1 with TRBJ1-2; 8 bases map to TRBD1. CDR3 length: 16 residues. Germline trimming cut 4 bases from V and 4 bases from J; bases unmatched to any gene: 11. Looked up from germline, CDR1 is MGHRA and CDR2 is YSYEKL. The CDR3 reads CASSPYGDRGGYGYTF. CDR3 DNA sequence: TGCGCCAGCAGCCCGTACGGAGACAGGGGTGGCTATGGCTACACCTTC.

This clone was observed a single time. The CDR3 DNA reads TGTGCCAGCAGCCCCTGGCGGGGGGGCTCGGGAGATACGCAGTATTTT. This encodes CASSPWRGGSGDTQYF. The chain uses TRBV5-4 and TRBJ2-3; 9 nucleotides agree with TRBD2. The germline gives CDR1 SGHNT, CDR2 YYREEE (reference sequence). This CDR3 is 16 amino acids long. J was trimmed by 5 bases and V by 4 bases; bases with no gene match: 11. Combining the CDR3 with reference TRBV5-4 and TRBJ2-3 gives the whole variable domain ETGVTQSPTHLIKTRGQQVTLRCSSQSGHNTVSWYQQALGQGPQFIFQYYREEENGRGNFPPRFSGLQFPNYSSELNVNALELDDSALYLCASSPWRGGSGDTQYFGPGTRLTVL.

This chain links TRBV4-3 with TRBJ2-1; TRBD1 is a possible D gene (6 bases). The CDR3 covers 18 residues. V lost 0 bases to trimming and J lost 9 bases, with 24 bases between them. Per the germline V gene, CDR1 is LGHNA and CDR2 is YSLEER. The chain's CDR3 is CASSQDLLSSRGWGEQFF. The CDR3 coding sequence is TGCGCCAGCAGCCAAGATCTCCTTAGTTCCAGGGGCTGGGGTGAGCAGTTCTTC.

Concerning this clone itself: This may arise from a read error, as a much more abundant clone is one base away. This sample includes further DNA sequences coding for the same CDR3. The chain recombines TRBV5-1 with TRBJ2-5; the D is unclear. Trimming pared 0 bases from V and 1 base from J, leaving 7 bases between. CDR3 size: 14 residues. CDR1 and CDR2 (germline): SGHRS, YFSETQ. In DNA, the CDR3 is TGCGCCAGCAGCTTGGCCCAGCGCCAAGAGACCCAGTACTTC. This codes for CASSLAQRQETQYF.

V gene TRBV12-3 or TRBV12-4 combines with J gene TRBJ2-7; D is possibly TRBD1 (6 bases). There are 13 residues in the CDR3. The V end was cut by 5 bases, the J end by 5 bases, with 13 bases between. The CDR3 DNA reads as TGTGCCAGCAGTCCATCAGGGGCCCACGAGCAGTACTTC. Its translation: CASSPSGAHEQYF.

This chain joins TRBV11-3 and TRBJ1-1; TRBD1 matches 9 bases. The CDR3 has 12 residues. Unmatched junction bases numbered 4, after V lost 5 bases and J lost 9 bases. The V gene's germline CDR1 is SGHNT and CDR2 YENEEA. The CDR3 DNA follows: TGTGCCAGCAGCCGGGACAGGGATAAAGCTTTCTTT. Protein sequence: CASSRDRDKAFF.

The chain employs TRBV4-2 and TRBJ1-1, with 7 bases that match TRBD1. The CDR3 totals 14 residues. CDR1 and CDR2 from the germline V gene are LGHNA and YNFKEQ. Trimming at V came to 4 bases and at J to 3 bases, leaving 5 bases not matched to a gene. CDR3 loop: CASSPGTEDTEAFF. CDR3 nucleotides: TGTGCCAGCAGCCCCGGGACAGAGGACACTGAAGCTTTCTTT.

This clone has ten or more counts. The chain uses TRBV30 and TRBJ1-1; 7 nucleotides align to TRBD1. Germline CDR1 and CDR2: GTSNPN and SVGIG (reference sequence). The CDR3 spans 13 residues. Trimming at V came to 2 bases and at J to 2 bases, leaving 2 bases not matched to a gene. The CDR3 DNA is TGTGCCTGGAGTAGGGACAGCAACACTGAAGCTTTCTTT. As protein: CAWSRDSNTEAFF.

The gene calls are TRBV2 and TRBJ1-2, with 7 bases that match TRBD1. The CDR3 is 15 amino acids. Germline-derived CDR1 and CDR2 are SNHLY and FYNNEI. Unmatched junction bases numbered 6, after V lost 1 base and J lost 4 bases. The CDR3 bases are TGTGCCAGCAGTGAAGGGGACAGCAATTTCTATGGCTACACCTTC. This translates into CASSEGDSNFYGYTF.

The chain joins TRBV2 to TRBJ2-3; a weak D match, TRBD2 (5 bases). The CDR3 covers 12 residues. Germline lookup yields CDR1 SNHLY and CDR2 FYNNEI. Deletions cut 6 bases from V and 4 bases from J, with 8 bases between. The CDR3 DNA sequence: TGTGCCAGCAGCTGGACTCCAGATACGCAGTATTTT. Translation gives CASSWTPDTQYF.

This chain connects TRBV27 to TRBJ2-1; D gene unclear. The germline V and J ends were trimmed by 6 bases and 4 bases, with 4 bases remaining between them. The germline V gene has CDR1 MNHEY and CDR2 SMNVEV (reference sequence). This CDR3 region has 11 residues. The DNA of the CDR3 is TGTGCCAGCAGCAGGTACAATGAGCAGTTCTTC. It yields the protein CASSRYNEQFF.

In this sample, this clone turned up a few times. The rearrangement uses TRBV7-9 and TRBJ1-1; the D is unclear. Trimming pared 1 base from V and 2 bases from J, leaving 8 bases between. Germline V gene lookup returns CDR1 SEHNR and CDR2 FQNEAQ (reference sequence). The CDR3 contains 14 residues. CDR3 coding DNA: TGTGCCAGCAGCTTAGGAGGTGTTAACACTGAAGCTTTCTTT. Translation gives CASSLGGVNTEAFF.

This rearrangement joins TRBV5-1 to TRBJ2-3, with a weak D call TRBD1 (5 bases). V dropped 2 bases and J dropped 0 bases, with 10 bases sitting between them. The CDR3 contains 15 residues. CDR1 and CDR2 from the germline V gene are SGHRS and YFSETQ. CDR3 sequence: CASSFTGASTDTQYF. For the CDR3, the DNA is TGCGCCAGCAGCTTCACTGGGGCGAGCACAGATACGCAGTATTTT.

The chain joins TRBV7-2 to TRBJ2-5, with 11 nucleotides matching TRBD2. Germline CDR1 SGHTA, CDR2 FQGNSA. The trim removed 5 bases at V and 7 bases at J, leaving 9 bases unmatched. The CDR3 contains 15 residues. The CDR3 coding sequence is TGTGCCAGCAGCGCAACTGTTAGCGGGGGGGGGACCCAGTACTTC. Its translation: CASSATVSGGGTQYF.

The gene calls are TRBV19 and TRBJ2-2; 12 nucleotides line up with TRBD1. Germline CDR1 reads LNHDA; CDR2 reads SQIVND (reference sequence). The CDR3 is made up of 18 amino acids. Trimming took 10 bases from V and 2 from J; bases not matched to a gene: 14. CDR3 loop: CATNRGQGAVYNTGELFF. In nucleotides, the CDR3 is TGTGCCACTAACCGGGGACAGGGGGCTGTATATAACACCGGGGAGCTGTTTTTT.